This TCR beta chain was identified during a study of blood T cell repertoires in COVID-19. Study at large: T cells, B-cell-depleted T cells, or PBMCs supplied cDNA or gDNA.

This clone has a single count. As processed by the authors: Estimates of nucleated cell counts were drawn from the amplification of reference gene primers. The repertoire was sequenced with immunoSEQ multiplex PCR; TCRdb's copy has only in-frame clones and lacks some. D and trimming were read from the DNA, whereas the V and J calls and clone size are those reported in that table. Of about 480,000 clones detected, roughly 89% appear once; the ten largest clones hold around 8%. Those enrolled in Seattle joined during active infection and were followed longitudinally afterward. Trimming took 5 bases from V and 6 from J, leaving 14 bases between them. CDR1 and CDR2 from the germline V gene are SGHNT and YENEEA. The CDR3 has 13 amino acids.

Sequenced input: peripheral blood. The source is a woman aged 50 to 60 with COVID-19, enrolled during active disease. The chain is built from TRBV11-3 and TRBJ2-7; D is uncertain. CDR3 region: CASSRNAESEQYF. The CDR3 region has the DNA TGTGCCAGCAGCCGGAACGCGGAGAGCGAGCAGTACTTC.